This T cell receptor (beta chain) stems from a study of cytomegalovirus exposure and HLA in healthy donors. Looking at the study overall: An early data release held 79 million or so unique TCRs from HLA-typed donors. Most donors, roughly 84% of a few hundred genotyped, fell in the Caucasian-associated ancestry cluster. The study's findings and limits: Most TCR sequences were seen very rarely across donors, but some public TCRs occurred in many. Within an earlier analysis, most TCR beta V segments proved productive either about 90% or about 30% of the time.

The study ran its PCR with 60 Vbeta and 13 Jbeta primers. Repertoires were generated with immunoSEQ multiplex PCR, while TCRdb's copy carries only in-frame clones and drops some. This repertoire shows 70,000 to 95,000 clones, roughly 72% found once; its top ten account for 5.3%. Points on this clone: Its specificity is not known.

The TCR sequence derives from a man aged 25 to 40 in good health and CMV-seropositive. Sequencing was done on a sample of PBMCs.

The CDR3 loop is CASSHSQGLGPQHF. Written as DNA, the CDR3 is TGTGCCAGCAGTCACTCTCAGGGCCTGGGGCCCCAGCATTTT. The V and J genes are TRBV27 and TRBJ1-5; D is possibly TRBD1 (5 bases). The germline V gene encodes CDR1 MNHEY and CDR2 SMNVEV (reference sequence). This CDR3 has 14 amino acids. Deletions cut 5 bases from V and 9 bases from J, with 17 bases between.